This paragraph reports one T cell receptor (beta chain). In its sample, this clonotype was seen a few times. Which antigen it targets is not known. No quality values exist for individual bases; no much larger clone is one base distant. This record belongs to a study of human T cells and chemical hapten exposure (dated by TCRdb to about 2021). Regarding the research as a whole: For sensitization, 2% DPC in acetone was applied to a roughly 2 cm by roughly 2 cm area of upper inner arm skin. Patients additionally received weekly therapeutic DPC doses to the scalp throughout the approximately 22-week study period. Patch testing was done on the upper back using Finn chambers containing 0.01% DPC, and results were scored after 6 days according to International Contact Dermatitis Research Group standards. The mostly female patient cohort included alopecia areata with under or over 50% scalp involvement, alopecia totalis and alopecia universalis. Libraries were pooled for sequencing, and variation in per-sample TCR yields was attributed mainly to small differences in library volumes within the pool. This study followed changes in the peripheral blood TCR repertoire in vivo during primary and secondary sensitization of alopecia patients to the hapten diphenylcyclopropenone (DPC). Blood samples were taken from patients before sensitization (week 0) and at 2, 6 and about 24 weeks after DPC sensitization. Twenty-nine alopecia patients gave blood for TCR sequencing at one to four time points (pre-sensitization, 2, 6 and 24 weeks). Overall results and qualifications from the work: Because all patients had alopecia, a presumed autoimmune disease, the immune response of the patients might differ from that of healthy individuals. Expanded TCRs formed significantly more large CDR3 similarity clusters than pre-sensitization or healthy control sets, consistent with antigen-driven responses. The number of PT1 expanded TCRs positively correlated with patch test score, significant at thresholds 8, 16 and 32 but not 4. No change with DPC sensitization was found in the number of TCRs above 1 in 1000 frequency, and no evidence of global repertoire structure alterations was found. Repeated subsampling changed both the strength of the expansion versus patch-test correlation and the threshold at which the correlation became significant.

Germline trimming amounts to 5 bases on V and 5 bases on J, with 12 as the count of junction bases outside the gene matches. Taken from the germline V gene, the CDR1 and CDR2 loops are SGHTA and FQGNSA. The CDR3 starts with the cysteine, ends with the phenylalanine, and has 16 residues. Here the CDR3 DNA is all that survives: 48 bases in frame from base 1. Receptor libraries were prepared by RACE. Sequencing instrument: NextSeq 500. During library preparation, unique molecular identifiers were attached to individual cDNA molecules so that TCRs could be counted quantitatively and reproducibly. Each blood RNA sample was used to sequence both TCR alpha and TCR beta chains. As for the authors' bioinformatics: A median of around 96,000 TCRs per sample was observed, with a range of 23,224 to 690,600. The Decombinator software suite was used to annotate the V, J and CDR3 of the TCR reads. To make PS versus PT1 abundance plots, every sample was subsampled to the same number of TCRs (28,000). Expanded TCRs were defined as absent before sensitization and observed at least eight times at the 2-week time point. The public reads were reanalyzed by TCRdb: fastp trimming at Q25, MiXCR alignment, in-frame beta chains only. Rows matching on CDR3 protein sequence are summarized as one entry with the most common DNA and genes. These V and J calls originate from TCRdb's pipeline instead of the authors' own analysis. The sample table holds around 71,000 distinct CDR3 sequences, of which approximately 9.4% were seen once. 2.5% to 3.5% of the sample goes to the ten largest clones.

The time point label, as the study defines it: patch test 1, 2 weeks after DPC sensitization. The sample's treatment or condition label is to be understood as: therapeutic diphenylcyclopropenone sensitization with weekly scalp DPC. Blood at each patch-test visit was drawn before the patch test was applied. Patients were considered eligible if aged 18 to 70, diagnosed with alopecia and deemed suitable for DPC therapy, and patients were excluded if pregnant. Total RNA was extracted from unfractionated whole blood collected in Tempus Blood RNA tubes. The sequence was collected from a woman between 40 and 55 years old with alopecia areata. Some clones in this sample may be carry-over from other donors' samples. The chain is encoded by TRBV7-2 joined to TRBJ1-5; a stretch of 7 junction bases matches TRBD1. The source was whole blood, collected in connection with sensitization to the hapten diphenylcyclopropenone (DPC). The DNA reads TGTGCCAGCAGCGCACAGACAGGGATCGGGTATCAGCCCCAGCATTTT. Translated, this gives CASSAQTGIGYQPQHF.